These 10 T cell receptor beta chains share one sample of origin, sequenced in a study of blood T cell repertoires in COVID-19. TCRdb keeps only in-frame clones here, not all; method: immunoSEQ multiplex PCR. The profile shows around 130,000 clones, approximately 85% of them singletons. Sample: peripheral blood. The receptor set was obtained from a human donor in a cohort sampled during active COVID-19.

This clone was picked up one time. CDR3 in DNA: TGCAGTGCTAGTAACCTAGGGGGGCAGTTCTTC. This encodes CSASNLGGQFF. The V gene is TRBV20-1, the J gene TRBJ2-1; D is perhaps TRBD1 (6 bases). This CDR3 comprises 11 residues. The germline gives CDR1 DFQATT, CDR2 SNEGSKA (reference sequence). V lost 3 bases to trimming and J lost 12 bases, with 12 bases between them.

This clone was observed once. This rearrangement joins TRBV6-5 to TRBJ2-2, with a tentative D call TRBD1 (5 bases). CDR1 is MNHEY and CDR2 is SVGAGI in the germline V gene. Trimming shortened V by 5 bases and J by 2 bases, and 9 bases separated the two germline ends. This CDR3 region has 14 residues. The CDR3 nucleotides read TGTGCCAGCAGTAGGACAACTAACACCGGGGAGCTGTTTTTT. Protein product: CASSRTTNTGELFF.

The genes are TRBV5-1 and TRBJ2-3, with 15 nucleotides matching TRBD2. V lost 3 bases, J lost 3 bases, and 11 bases stayed unmatched. This CDR3 is built from 19 residues. CDR1 and CDR2 from the germline V gene are SGHRS and YFSETQ. Here the CDR3 reads CASSSGLAGGTGGTDTQYF. CDR3 in DNA: TGCGCCAGCAGCTCGGGACTAGCGGGGGGTACCGGTGGAACAGATACGCAGTATTTT. Combining the CDR3 with reference TRBV5-1 and TRBJ2-3 gives the whole variable domain KAGVTQTPRYLIKTRGQQVTLSCSPISGHRSVSWYQQTPGQGLQFLFEYFSETQRNKGNFPGRFSGRQFSNSRSEMNVSTLELGDSALYLCASSSGLAGGTGGTDTQYFGPGTRLTVL.

The chain links TRBV3-1 (or the pseudogene TRBV3-2) to TRBJ2-7; 7 positions match TRBD2. Germline V lookup: CDR1 LGHDT, CDR2 YNNKEL (reference sequence). The CDR3 covers 16 residues. The V gene end was trimmed by 3 bases and the J gene end by 4 bases; junction bases not matched to a gene: 12. The CDR3 here is CASSHPGLGVIYEQYF. The CDR3 bases are TGTGCCAGCAGCCACCCAGGACTAGGTGTTATATACGAGCAGTACTTC.

The genes are TRBV5-6 and TRBJ2-5; 8 nucleotides agree with TRBD1. After removal of 2 bases from V and 5 bases from J, the junction contained 2 bases not matched to a gene. The germline CDR1 and CDR2 sequences are SGHDT and YYEEEE. The CDR3 consists of 13 residues. The CDR3 region is CASSLRQGETQYF. CDR3 DNA: TGTGCCAGCAGCTTAAGACAGGGGGAGACCCAGTACTTC.

The J gene is TRBJ1-1, the V gene TRBV27; 8 bases align to TRBD1. Trimming cost V 4 bases and J 5 bases; bases outside gene matches: 6. The CDR3 contains 14 residues. Germline-derived CDR1 and CDR2 are MNHEY and SMNVEV (reference sequence). In DNA form, the CDR3 reads TGTGCCAGCAGTTCCCGGACAGGGCGGACTGAAGCTTTCTTT. Encoded protein: CASSSRTGRTEAFF.

This chain joins TRBV7-9 and TRBJ2-1, with TRBD1 matching over 10 bases. Unmatched junction bases numbered 7, after V lost 5 bases and J lost 9 bases. CDR3 size: 14 residues. From germline, CDR1 is SEHNR and CDR2 FQNEAQ (reference sequence). The CDR3 reads CASSPRQGAAEQFF. CDR3 nucleotides: TGTGCCAGCAGCCCACGACAGGGGGCAGCTGAGCAGTTCTTC.

V gene TRBV5-1 combines with J gene TRBJ1-2, with TRBD1 identical over 9 bases. Per the germline V gene, CDR1 is SGHRS and CDR2 is YFSETQ. V was pared by 3 bases and J by 2 bases, with 8 bases of the junction left unmatched. This CDR3 is 16 amino acids long. The CDR3 protein is CASSSTGGAENYGYTF. As DNA, the CDR3 is TGCGCCAGCAGCTCAACAGGGGGCGCAGAAAACTATGGCTACACCTTC.

The J gene is TRBJ2-7, the V gene TRBV7-9; D not certain. Trimming took off 3 bases at V and 3 bases at J, with 6 bases between the two ends. CDR1 is SEHNR and CDR2 is FQNEAQ in the germline V gene (reference sequence). The CDR3 length is 12 residues. The CDR3: CASSFKLYEQYF. CDR3 DNA: TGTGCCAGCAGCTTCAAACTCTACGAGCAGTACTTC.

The J gene is TRBJ2-1, the V gene TRBV25-1; the match to TRBD1 covers 10 bases. The CDR3 extends over 16 amino acids. The germline V gene has CDR1 MGHDK and CDR2 SYGVNS. Trimming cost V 6 bases and J 6 bases; bases outside gene matches: 11. The CDR3 loop reads CASRPTPGQGSNEQFF. The CDR3 nucleotides are TGTGCCAGCAGGCCCACGCCGGGACAGGGGAGCAATGAGCAGTTCTTC. The complete variable domain, with remaining parts taken from reference TRBV25-1 and TRBJ2-1, reads EADIYQTPRYLVIGTGKKITLECSQTMGHDKMYWYQQDPGMELHLIHYSYGVNSTEKGDLSSESTVSRIRTEHFPLTLESARPSHTSQYLCASRPTPGQGSNEQFFGPGTRLTVL.